The present TCR beta chain was sequenced within a study of blood T cell repertoires in COVID-19. Study context: The United States, Italy and Spain were the sources of the acute and convalescent COVID-19 samples.

Authors' methods: Researchers report that nucleated cell counts were estimated from reference gene primer amplification. Assay: immunoSEQ multiplex PCR; the TCRdb copy retains only in-frame clones and omits some. The V and J calls and the clone size are those of that table, but D and trimming were determined from the DNA. The top ten hold about 6% of the sample, which has approximately 190,000 clones, 75% to 90% seen once. V dropped 2 bases and J dropped 5 bases, with 12 bases sitting between them. Germline CDR1 is GTSNPN and CDR2 is SVGIG (reference sequence). The CDR3 is 14 amino acids. The genes are TRBV30 and TRBJ1-4; D is possibly TRBD1 (5 bases). The sequencing sample was made of peripheral blood. This TCR came from a woman in her thirties or forties with acute or convalescent COVID-19. The CDR3 is CAWSQTDRNEKLFF. CDR3 sequence (DNA): TGTGCCTGGAGTCAGACAGACAGAAATGAAAAACTGTTTTTT. The complete variable domain, with remaining parts taken from reference TRBV30 and TRBJ1-4, reads SQTIHQWPATLVQPVGSPLSLECTVEGTSNPNLYWYRQAAGRGLQLLFYSVGIGQISSEVPQNLSASRPQDRQFILSSKKLLLSDSGFYLCAWSQTDRNEKLFFGSGTQLSVL.